The 29 T cell receptor beta chains reported below all come from one sample, sequenced in a study of T cells in localized non-small cell lung cancer. This table comes from immunoSEQ multiplex PCR, and its TCRdb copy is limited to in-frame clones, with some not included. In the table there are 55,000 to 65,000 clones, roughly nine tenths of which are singletons. Sequenced material: peripheral blood, taken before any cancer treatment. The receptors were gathered from a man aged 40 to 75 with stage I lung adenocarcinoma.

The count of this clone is one. The V and J genes are TRBV6-1 and TRBJ2-7, with D possibly matching TRBD2 (6 bases). Germline CDR1 is MNHNS and CDR2 is SASEGT. This CDR3 has 15 residues. The V and J ends lost 0 bases and 5 bases respectively, with 14 bases between them. The DNA for the CDR3 is TGTGCCAGCAGTGAAGCGTTGGAGGGTACCCACGAGCAGTACTTC. The encoded protein is CASSEALEGTHEQYF.

The J gene is TRBJ2-1, the V gene TRBV19; the D gene is possibly TRBD2 (5 bases). The V gene lost 7 bases and the J gene lost 6 bases, with 19 bases spanning the gap. CDR1 is LNHDA, CDR2 SQIVND, per germline (reference sequence). CDR3 length: 15 amino acids. CDR3 amino acids: CASTVTGSTSNEQFF. The CDR3 coding sequence is TGTGCCAGTACTGTCACGGGATCGACCAGCAATGAGCAGTTCTTC.

V usage is TRBV2 and J usage is TRBJ2-2; D gene ambiguous. The V and J ends lost 7 bases and 6 bases respectively, with 9 bases between them. The CDR3 sequence is 12 residues long. In germline, CDR1 is SNHLY, CDR2 FYNNEI. The CDR3 DNA reads as TGTGCCAGCACCCAGTACGCCGGGGAGCTGTTTTTT. This sequence encodes CASTQYAGELFF.

CDR3 nucleotides: TGCGCCAGCAGCCAAGAATGGACTCGGCTCTTGGATGAGCAGTTCTTC. Its translation: CASSQEWTRLLDEQFF. The chain is built from TRBV4-3 and TRBJ2-1; perhaps TRBD2 as D (5 bases). This CDR3 has 16 amino acids. The germline V gene has CDR1 LGHNA and CDR2 YSLEER. V was trimmed by 0 bases and J by 8 bases, leaving 17 bases between them.

The chain recombines TRBV18 with TRBJ1-5, with no clear D. The V gene's germline CDR1 is KGHSH and CDR2 LQKENI. This CDR3 has 15 residues. Trimming took 0 bases from V and 1 from J, leaving 7 bases between them. For the CDR3, the DNA is TGTGCCAGCTCACCACCGGGTAACAGCAATCAGCCCCAGCATTTT. Amino acid sequence: CASSPPGNSNQPQHF.

CDR3 sequence: CASSLLTGSGNEQFF. In DNA, the CDR3 is TGTGCCAGCAGCTTGTTGACAGGGTCAGGCAATGAGCAGTTCTTC. J is TRBJ2-1 and V is TRBV7-6; 7 bases align to TRBD1. V trimming: 3 bases; J trimming: 6 bases; junction bases outside the gene matches: 8. CDR3 length: 15 residues. Germline CDR1 and CDR2: SGHVS and FNYEAQ. Looking up the rest from reference TRBV7-6 and TRBJ2-1 gives the full variable domain: GAGVSQSPRYKVTKRGQDVALRCDPISGHVSLYWYRQALGQGPEFLTYFNYEAQQDKSGLPNDRFSAERPEGSISTLTIQRTEQRDSAMYRCASSLLTGSGNEQFFGPGTRLTVL.

The chain is built from TRBV7-3 and TRBJ2-5; 10 bases are a match to TRBD2. The V segment lost 3 bases and the J segment 5 bases; nucleotides outside the gene matches: 6. The length of the CDR3 is 15 residues. Germline V gene lookup returns CDR1 SGHTA and CDR2 FQGTGA. The CDR3 DNA reads TGTGCCAGCAGCTTGGGGACTAGCGCAACGGAGACCCAGTACTTC. Its translation is CASSLGTSATETQYF.

V gene TRBV7-2 combines with J gene TRBJ2-7, with 13 bases that match TRBD2. CDR1 SGHTA and CDR2 FQGNSA come from the germline V gene. V lost 5 bases and J lost 4; bases outside the gene matches: 5. The CDR3 spans 15 residues. CDR3 sequence reads: CASSLTSGRAYEQYF. CDR3 nucleotides: TGTGCCAGCAGCCTTACTAGCGGGAGGGCGTACGAGCAGTACTTC.

The chain employs TRBV6-5 and TRBJ2-1; 10 bases are shared with TRBD2. Germline V gene sequence: CDR1 MNHEY, CDR2 SVGAGI. V shed 8 bases and J 5 bases; nucleotides not matched to a gene: 3. This CDR3 is built from 13 residues. This chain's CDR3 is CASRTSGNNEQFF. The CDR3 coding sequence is TGTGCCAGCCGGACTAGCGGAAACAATGAGCAGTTCTTC.

The chain combines TRBV7-2 with TRBJ2-5; TRBD1 or TRBD2 may be the D gene (7 bases each). Trimming left V 7 bases short and J 4 bases short, with 16 bases between. Germline CDR1 and CDR2: SGHTA and FQGNSA. The CDR3 totals 14 residues. This chain's CDR3 is CASTARGGAETQYF. As DNA, the CDR3 is TGTGCCAGCACGGCCAGGGGGGGGGCAGAGACCCAGTACTTC.

This clone was detected only a few times. This sequence joins TRBV11-3 and TRBJ2-2, with no clear D. Germline assignment: CDR1 SGHNT and CDR2 YENEEA. The CDR3 consists of 13 residues. Deletions cut 0 bases from V and 7 bases from J, with 6 bases between. The CDR3 coding sequence is TGTGCCAGCAGCTTAGAGTACATCGGGGAGCTGTTTTTT. Encoded protein: CASSLEYIGELFF.

V gene TRBV5-6 combines with J gene TRBJ1-5; D not resolved. Trimming cost V 0 bases and J 7 bases, with 11 bases left between them. Germline-derived CDR1 and CDR2 are SGHDT and YYEEEE. This CDR3 has 14 residues. DNA of the CDR3: TGTGCCAGCAGCTTGGGCAGGAAAGGGCAGCCCCAGCATTTT. Amino acids: CASSLGRKGQPQHF.

This chain uses TRBV11-2 with TRBJ1-1, with D possibly being TRBD1 (5 bases). The CDR3 extends over 13 amino acids. V gave up 7 bases and J gave up 0 bases, with 9 bases separating them. CDR1 SGHAT and CDR2 FQNNGV come from the germline V gene. CDR3 nucleotide sequence: TGTGCCAGCACCAGGGAAGTGAACACTGAAGCTTTCTTT. It encodes CASTREVNTEAFF.

The rearrangement joins TRBV7-9 to TRBJ2-1; either TRBD1 or TRBD2 may supply D (5 bases each). The V and J ends lost 4 bases and 3 bases respectively, with 16 bases between them. There are 16 residues in the CDR3. CDR1 is SEHNR, CDR2 FQNEAQ, per germline (reference sequence). In DNA form, the CDR3 reads TGTGCCAGCAGCTCCCCGGTGGGGGAGCGCTACAATGAGCAGTTCTTC. Its translation is CASSSPVGERYNEQFF. The variable domain in full, with the rest retrieved from reference TRBV7-9 and TRBJ2-1, is DTGVSQNPRHKITKRGQNVTFRCDPISEHNRLYWYRQTLGQGPEFLTYFQNEAQLEKSRLLSDRFSAERPKGSFSTLEIQRTEQGDSAMYLCASSSPVGERYNEQFFGPGTRLTVL.

The V and J genes are TRBV29-1 and TRBJ1-5; D perhaps matches TRBD1 (6 bases). The length of the CDR3 is 13 residues. The germline V gene has CDR1 SQVTM and CDR2 ANQGSEA. The V gene lost 6 bases and the J gene lost 4 bases, with 13 bases spanning the gap. The CDR3 DNA is TGCAGCGTCTCCGGGACACCAAATCAGCCCCAGCATTTT. This translates into CSVSGTPNQPQHF.

The chain uses TRBV19 and TRBJ1-1; D may be TRBD1 (6 bases). This CDR3 is built from 17 residues. Trimming removed 3 bases at V and 3 bases at J, with 20 bases between. Germline lookup yields CDR1 LNHDA and CDR2 SQIVND (reference sequence). CDR3 sequence: CASSIAPGFKGDTEAFF. In DNA form, the CDR3 reads TGTGCCAGTAGTATCGCCCCGGGTTTCAAGGGGGACACTGAAGCTTTCTTT.

Only one count was recorded for this clone. The chain recombines TRBV18 with TRBJ2-3, with D unresolved. Between the trimmed V and J ends, which lost 4 bases and 1 base, there was a span of 12 bases. The germline V gene encodes CDR1 KGHSH and CDR2 LQKENI. This CDR3 comprises 15 residues. The chain's CDR3 is CASSLSLGRTDTQYF. In DNA form, the CDR3 reads TGTGCCAGCTCACTCTCTCTAGGCCGCACAGATACGCAGTATTTT.

The CDR3 sequence is CSVEPGQGNNEQYF. In DNA form, the CDR3 reads TGCAGCGTGGAGCCGGGACAGGGTAATAACGAGCAGTACTTC. The chain couples TRBV29-1 to TRBJ2-7, with 9 bases lining up with TRBD1. After removal of 6 bases from V and 5 bases from J, the junction contained 11 bases not matched to a gene. CDR1 is SQVTM, CDR2 ANQGSEA, per germline. The CDR3 is 14 residues long.

The V gene is TRBV7-2, the J gene TRBJ2-7; unclear D gene. The CDR3 sequence is 12 residues long. V lost 2 bases and J lost 6, with 8 bases in between. The germline V gene has CDR1 SGHTA and CDR2 FQGNSA. CDR3 bases: TGTGCCAGCAGCTTAAGGGTGGGCGAGCAGTACTTC. Protein product: CASSLRVGEQYF.

The rearrangement joins TRBV5-1 to TRBJ2-7, with D perhaps being TRBD1 or TRBD2 (5 bases each). Germline V lookup: CDR1 SGHRS, CDR2 YFSETQ. The CDR3 contains 17 residues. V was pared by 8 bases and J by 2 bases, with 26 bases between. The CDR3 sequence is CASAPGTSLNPTYEQYF. The CDR3 DNA is TGCGCCAGTGCGCCTGGGACCTCATTAAACCCCACCTACGAGCAGTACTTC.

The V call is TRBV6-6, the J call TRBJ2-1; no clear D gene. The CDR3 is made up of 13 amino acids. Germline V gene sequence: CDR1 MNHNY, CDR2 SVGAGI (reference sequence). The ends were cut back, 4 bases at V and 8 bases at J, with 12 bases in the middle. The CDR3 DNA reads as TGTGCCAGCAGTTTCCAGCTTGCTGATGAGCAGTTCTTC. Translated: CASSFQLADEQFF.

The gene calls are TRBV7-6 and TRBJ2-5; a weak D match, TRBD2 (6 bases). Trimming cost V 1 base and J 1 base, with 10 bases left between them. Germline V gene sequence: CDR1 SGHVS, CDR2 FNYEAQ. This CDR3 is 15 amino acids long. This chain's CDR3 is CASSLGGLLQETQYF. In DNA, the CDR3 is TGTGCCAGCAGCTTAGGGGGACTCCTCCAAGAGACCCAGTACTTC.

The V and J genes are TRBV18 and TRBJ2-6; the D is unclear. The V end lost 0 bases, the J end lost 0 bases, and 6 bases lay between the germline ends. The CDR3 is 16 residues long. From germline, CDR1 is KGHSH and CDR2 LQKENI. CDR3 amino acids: CASSPPDASGANVLTF. CDR3 nucleotide sequence: TGTGCCAGCTCACCACCGGACGCCTCTGGGGCCAACGTCCTGACTTTC.

This clone was detected only once. The rearrangement joins TRBV5-1 to TRBJ1-1; no firm D call. CDR3 size: 13 residues. The germline V and J ends were trimmed by 6 bases and 2 bases, with 11 bases remaining between them. Germline assignment: CDR1 SGHRS and CDR2 YFSETQ. CDR3 coding DNA: TGCGCCAGCACCTTAGACGGCAACACTGAAGCTTTCTTT. It encodes CASTLDGNTEAFF.

The CDR3 sequence: CASSLYLAGFYTGELFF. As DNA, the CDR3 is TGTGCCAGCAGTTTATATCTAGCGGGATTTTACACCGGGGAGCTGTTTTTT. V and J are TRBV28 and TRBJ2-2, with TRBD2 matching over 9 bases. V lost 1 base and J lost 3; bases outside the gene matches: 6. Per the germline V gene, CDR1 is MDHEN and CDR2 is SYDVKM. There are 17 residues in the CDR3.

The rearrangement uses TRBV5-4 and TRBJ1-1; no definite D call. CDR1 and CDR2 from the germline V gene are SGHNT and YYREEE (reference sequence). The CDR3 sequence is 14 residues long. V lost 4 bases and J 1 base, leaving 11 bases between the germline ends. The CDR3 loop is CASSTRTGNTEAFF. CDR3 nucleotide sequence: TGTGCCAGCAGCACCCGGACGGGGAACACTGAAGCTTTCTTT. Full variable domain (remainder filled in from reference TRBV5-4 and TRBJ1-1): ETGVTQSPTHLIKTRGQQVTLRCSSQSGHNTVSWYQQALGQGPQFIFQYYREEENGRGNFPPRFSGLQFPNYSSELNVNALELDDSALYLCASSTRTGNTEAFFGQGTRLTVV.

The chain combines TRBV4-3 with TRBJ1-2, with a possible D match to TRBD1 (5 bases). Trimming took 1 base from V and 3 from J, leaving 12 bases between them. CDR1 and CDR2 from the germline V gene are LGHNA and YSLEER. The CDR3 sequence is 15 residues long. CDR3: CASSQVGREYYGYTF. CDR3 nucleotides: TGCGCCAGCAGCCAAGTCGGCAGGGAATACTATGGCTACACCTTC.

This chain connects TRBV7-2 to TRBJ2-5; TRBD2 matches 10 bases. Germline lookup yields CDR1 SGHTA and CDR2 FQGNSA. Trimming at V came to 5 bases and at J to 5 bases, leaving 14 bases not matched to a gene. CDR3 size: 17 residues. In nucleotides, the CDR3 is TGTGCCAGCAGCCGGACTAGCGGCCCTACCCGGGCGGAGACCCAGTACTTC. Its translation is CASSRTSGPTRAETQYF.

The chain recombines TRBV7-6 with TRBJ1-1; D is perhaps TRBD1 (5 bases). CDR3 length equals 13 residues. Trimming pared 4 bases from V and 3 bases from J, leaving 9 bases between. Germline CDR1 reads SGHVS; CDR2 reads FNYEAQ. CDR3 residues: CASSSEGDTEAFF. The DNA of the CDR3 is TGTGCCAGCAGCTCGGAAGGGGACACTGAAGCTTTCTTT.